The next 14 T cell receptor beta chains were all read from a single sample in a study of blood T cell repertoires in COVID-19. The protocol was immunoSEQ multiplex PCR, while the TCRdb copy is restricted to in-frame clones and leaves out a portion. Of roughly 38,000 clones listed, 70% to 90% are singletons. The sample taken for sequencing was peripheral blood. These receptors were collected from a man aged 45 to 65 in a cohort sampled during active COVID-19.

This rearrangement joins TRBV5-6 to TRBJ1-2, with 7 bases aligning to TRBD1. Trimming cost V 4 bases and J 8 bases; bases outside gene matches: 17. The CDR3 has 16 amino acids. The germline gives CDR1 SGHDT, CDR2 YYEEEE. For the CDR3, the DNA is TGTGCCAGCAGCCCTCCCCGCTCGACAGGGCGGCACGGCTACACCTTC. The encoded protein is CASSPPRSTGRHGYTF.

V is TRBV6-1 and J is TRBJ1-1, with 7 bases aligning to TRBD1. V was pared by 3 bases and J by 3 bases, with 1 base of the junction left unmatched. Germline CDR1 reads MNHNS; CDR2 reads SASEGT. The length of the CDR3 is 13 residues. The CDR3: CASSDTGDTEAFF. CDR3 DNA sequence: TGTGCCAGCAGTGACACAGGGGACACTGAAGCTTTCTTT.

V and J are TRBV4-1 and TRBJ2-6, with D unclear. The length of the CDR3 is 18 residues. V lost 0 bases to trimming and J lost 0 bases, with 12 bases between them. The germline CDR1 and CDR2 sequences are MGHRA and YSYEKL. The CDR3 DNA is TGCGCCAGCAGCCAAGATTCCAGCGAATCCTCTGGGGCCAACGTCCTGACTTTC. It specifies CASSQDSSESSGANVLTF.

The chain carries TRBV5-4 and TRBJ2-7; 10 positions agree with TRBD2. Germline values: CDR1 SGHNT, CDR2 YYREEE (reference sequence). Trimming at V came to 4 bases and at J to 5 bases, leaving 12 bases not matched to a gene. This CDR3 has 16 amino acids. The CDR3 bases are TGTGCCAGCAGCCCCCGGGGCCTAGCGGGAGCTGACGAGCAGTACGTC. Its protein product is CASSPRGLAGADEQYV.

The V and J genes are TRBV18 and TRBJ2-5, with D tentatively TRBD2 (6 bases). The CDR3 sequence is 12 residues long. Germline V gene lookup returns CDR1 KGHSH and CDR2 LQKENI. V was pared by 3 bases and J by 4 bases, with 6 bases between. The CDR3 spells CASSPGGETQYF. CDR3 DNA sequence: TGTGCCAGCTCACCGGGGGGAGAGACCCAGTACTTC.

The rearrangement joins TRBV3-1 (or the pseudogene TRBV3-2) to TRBJ2-1, with 9 bases aligning to TRBD2. The trim removed 4 bases at V and 10 bases at J, leaving 14 bases unmatched. Germline V lookup: CDR1 LGHDT, CDR2 YNNKEL (reference sequence). The CDR3 runs to 16 residues. CDR3 in amino acids: CASSLEGSGGFREQFF. The CDR3 DNA sequence: TGTGCCAGCAGCCTCGAGGGTAGCGGGGGTTTTCGAGAGCAGTTCTTC.

A single count supports this clone. The V gene is TRBV2, the J gene TRBJ2-3; 7 bases map to TRBD1. The CDR3 length is 13 residues. Germline V gene sequence: CDR1 SNHLY, CDR2 FYNNEI. The V segment lost 10 bases and the J segment 0 bases; nucleotides outside the gene matches: 4. The CDR3 protein is CATDRLSTDTQYF. Written as DNA, the CDR3 is TGTGCCACGGACAGGCTTAGCACAGATACGCAGTATTTT.

The chain employs TRBV30 and TRBJ1-2; D may be TRBD1 (5 bases). V gave up 8 bases and J gave up 2 bases, with 18 bases separating them. Germline CDR1 reads GTSNPN; CDR2 reads SVGIG (reference sequence). The length of the CDR3 is 14 residues. The chain's CDR3 is CASPEEQANYGYTF. The CDR3 nucleotides read TGTGCCAGCCCAGAGGAACAGGCCAACTATGGCTACACCTTC.

This chain links TRBV6-5 with TRBJ2-7; 8 bases align to TRBD1. J was trimmed by 4 bases and V by 2 bases; bases with no gene match: 4. The CDR3 has 14 residues. Germline CDR1 and CDR2: MNHEY and SVGAGI. The CDR3 reads CASSYGGDRYEQYF. For the CDR3, the DNA is TGTGCCAGCAGTTACGGAGGGGACAGGTACGAGCAGTACTTC.

The chain links TRBV5-6 to TRBJ2-1, with a tentative D call TRBD2 (5 bases). The CDR3 has 16 amino acids. Germline assignment: CDR1 SGHDT and CDR2 YYEEEE. Trimming took 0 bases from V and 6 from J, leaving 16 bases between them. CDR3 residues: CASSLGLAESVNEQFF. Written as DNA, the CDR3 is TGTGCCAGCAGCTTGGGGCTAGCCGAGTCCGTCAATGAGCAGTTCTTC.

The V call is TRBV19, the J call TRBJ1-2, with D possibly matching TRBD1 (5 bases). The CDR3 extends over 15 amino acids. The germline gives CDR1 LNHDA, CDR2 SQIVND (reference sequence). With 0 bases removed from V and 4 bases from J, the gap between germline ends came to 12 bases. The CDR3 bases are TGTGCCAGTAGTATAGACGGACACTTATTCTATGGCTACACCTTC. Translation: CASSIDGHLFYGYTF.

The chain combines TRBV25-1 with TRBJ2-7; D is uncertain. Germline lookup yields CDR1 MGHDK and CDR2 SYGVNS. This CDR3 is 14 amino acids long. The V end was cut by 0 bases, the J end by 2 bases, with 8 bases between. This chain's CDR3 is CASSEYLGTYEQYF. Written as DNA, the CDR3 is TGTGCCAGCAGTGAATATCTGGGCACCTACGAGCAGTACTTC.

This clone was picked up one time. The CDR3 DNA reads as TGCGCCAGCAGCTTGGTTCTAGCGGGAGGGTACGAGCAGTACGTC. This encodes CASSLVLAGGYEQYV. The chain uses TRBV5-1 and TRBJ2-7; 12 nucleotides match TRBD2. This CDR3 has 15 amino acids. Germline-derived CDR1 and CDR2 are SGHRS and YFSETQ. V shed 0 bases, J shed 4 bases, and the junction held 2 bases outside the gene matches.

The CDR3 nucleotides are TGTGCCAGCAGTTTAGCAACAAACTATGGCTACACCTTC. The encoded protein is CASSLATNYGYTF. This chain uses TRBV12-3 or TRBV12-4 with TRBJ1-2, with D hard to call. The CDR3 totals 13 residues. Trimming stripped 0 bases from V and 2 bases from J, with 4 bases between.